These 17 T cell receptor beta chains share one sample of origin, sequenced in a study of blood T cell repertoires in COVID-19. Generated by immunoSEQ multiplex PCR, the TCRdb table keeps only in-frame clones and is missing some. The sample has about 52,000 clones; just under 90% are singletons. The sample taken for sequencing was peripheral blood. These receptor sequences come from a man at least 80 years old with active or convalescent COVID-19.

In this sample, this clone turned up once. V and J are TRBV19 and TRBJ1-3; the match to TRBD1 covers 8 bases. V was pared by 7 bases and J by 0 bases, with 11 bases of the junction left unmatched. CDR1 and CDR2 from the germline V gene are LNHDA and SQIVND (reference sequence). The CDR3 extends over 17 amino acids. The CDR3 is CASTETGGYDSGNTIYF. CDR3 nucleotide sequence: TGTGCCAGTACCGAAACAGGGGGATATGACTCTGGAAACACCATATATTTT.

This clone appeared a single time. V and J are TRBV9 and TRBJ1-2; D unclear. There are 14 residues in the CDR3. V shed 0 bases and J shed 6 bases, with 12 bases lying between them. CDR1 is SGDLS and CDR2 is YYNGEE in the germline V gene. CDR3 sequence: CASSVALARDGYTF. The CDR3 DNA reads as TGTGCCAGCAGCGTAGCTCTCGCGAGGGATGGCTACACCTTC.

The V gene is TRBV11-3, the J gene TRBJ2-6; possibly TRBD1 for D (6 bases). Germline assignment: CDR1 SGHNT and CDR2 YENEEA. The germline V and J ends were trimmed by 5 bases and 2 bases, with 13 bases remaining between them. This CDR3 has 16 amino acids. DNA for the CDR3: TGTGCCAGCAGCGACAGAACAGGGACTGGGGCCAACGTCCTGACTTTC. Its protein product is CASSDRTGTGANVLTF.

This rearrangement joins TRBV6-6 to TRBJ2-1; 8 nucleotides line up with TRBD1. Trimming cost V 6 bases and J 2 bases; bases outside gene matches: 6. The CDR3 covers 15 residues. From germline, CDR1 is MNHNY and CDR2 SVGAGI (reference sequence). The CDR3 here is CASRPGTGTYNEQFF. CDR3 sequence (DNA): TGTGCCAGCAGGCCCGGGACAGGTACCTACAATGAGCAGTTCTTC.

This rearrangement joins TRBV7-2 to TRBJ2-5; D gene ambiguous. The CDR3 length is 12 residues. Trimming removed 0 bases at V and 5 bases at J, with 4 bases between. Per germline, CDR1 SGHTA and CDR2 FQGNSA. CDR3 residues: CASSLARETQYF. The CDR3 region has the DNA TGTGCCAGCAGCTTAGCACGGGAGACCCAGTACTTC. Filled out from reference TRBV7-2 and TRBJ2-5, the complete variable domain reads GAGVSQSPSNKVTEKGKDVELRCDPISGHTALYWYRQSLGQGLEFLIYFQGNSAPDKSGLPSDRFSAERTGGSVSTLTIQRTQQEDSAVYLCASSLARETQYFGPGTRLLVL.

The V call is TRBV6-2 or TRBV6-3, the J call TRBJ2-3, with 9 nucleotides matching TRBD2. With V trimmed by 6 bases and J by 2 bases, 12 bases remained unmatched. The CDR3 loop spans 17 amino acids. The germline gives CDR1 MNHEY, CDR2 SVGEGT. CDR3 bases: TGTGCCAGCAGCCCTAGCGGGGACTTCCCTTTCACAGATACGCAGTATTTT. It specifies CASSPSGDFPFTDTQYF.

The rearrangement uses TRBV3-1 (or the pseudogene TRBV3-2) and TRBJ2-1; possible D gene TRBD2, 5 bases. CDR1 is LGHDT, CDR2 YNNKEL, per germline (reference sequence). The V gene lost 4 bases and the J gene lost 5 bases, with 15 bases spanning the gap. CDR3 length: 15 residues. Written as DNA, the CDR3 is TGTGCCAGCAGCCGAACCGAGGGTTCGCACAATGAGCAGTTCTTC. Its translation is CASSRTEGSHNEQFF.

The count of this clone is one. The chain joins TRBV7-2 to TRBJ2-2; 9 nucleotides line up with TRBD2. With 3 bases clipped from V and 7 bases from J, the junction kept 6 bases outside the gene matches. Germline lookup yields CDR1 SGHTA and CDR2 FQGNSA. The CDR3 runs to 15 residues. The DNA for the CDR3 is TGTGCCAGCAGCTTCCGCGGGGGGGCCGACGGGGAGCTGTTTTTT. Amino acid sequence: CASSFRGGADGELFF.

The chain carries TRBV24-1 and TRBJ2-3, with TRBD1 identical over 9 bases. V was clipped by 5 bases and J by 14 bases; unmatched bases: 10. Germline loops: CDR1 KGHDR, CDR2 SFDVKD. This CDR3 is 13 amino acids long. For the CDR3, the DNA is TGTGCCACCAGTGGACTTAGAGGACAGGGGCTGTATTTT. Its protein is CATSGLRGQGLYF.

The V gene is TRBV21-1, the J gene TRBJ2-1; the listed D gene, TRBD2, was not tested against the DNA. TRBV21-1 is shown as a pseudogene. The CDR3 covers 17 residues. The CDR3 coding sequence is TGTGCCAGCAGCCCGGGACTAGCGGGGGGCGGGCGCAATGAGCAGTTCTTC. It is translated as CASSPGLAGGGRNEQFF.

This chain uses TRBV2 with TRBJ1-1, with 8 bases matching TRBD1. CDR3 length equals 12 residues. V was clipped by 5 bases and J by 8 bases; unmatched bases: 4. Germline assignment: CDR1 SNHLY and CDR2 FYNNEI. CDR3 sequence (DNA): TGTGCCAGCAGTTTGGGACAGGCGGAAGCTTTCTTT. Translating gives CASSLGQAEAFF.

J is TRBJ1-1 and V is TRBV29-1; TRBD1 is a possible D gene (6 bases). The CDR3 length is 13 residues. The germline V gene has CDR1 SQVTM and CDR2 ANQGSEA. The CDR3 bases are TGCAGTGTCCGACAGGTCCTAGGGACTGAAGCTTTCTTT. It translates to CSVRQVLGTEAFF.

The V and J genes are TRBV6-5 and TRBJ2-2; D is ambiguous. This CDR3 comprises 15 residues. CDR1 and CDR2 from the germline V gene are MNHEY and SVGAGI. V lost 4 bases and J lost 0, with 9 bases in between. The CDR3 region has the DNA TGTGCCAGCAGTTTTACACAGCCGAACACCGGGGAGCTGTTTTTT. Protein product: CASSFTQPNTGELFF.

For the CDR3, the DNA is TGTGCCAGCAGTGAATATCCGGGGTTCTATGGCTACACCTTC. Translation: CASSEYPGFYGYTF. The chain combines TRBV2 with TRBJ1-2, with unresolved D. CDR1 SNHLY and CDR2 FYNNEI come from the germline V gene. Trimming took off 2 bases at V and 4 bases at J, with 11 bases between the two ends. The length of the CDR3 is 14 residues.

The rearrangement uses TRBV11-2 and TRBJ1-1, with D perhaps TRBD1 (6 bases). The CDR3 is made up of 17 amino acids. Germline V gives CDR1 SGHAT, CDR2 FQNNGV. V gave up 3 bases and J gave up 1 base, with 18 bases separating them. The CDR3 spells CASSFFQGLGSNTEAFF. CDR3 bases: TGTGCCAGCAGCTTCTTCCAGGGGCTTGGATCGAACACTGAAGCTTTCTTT.

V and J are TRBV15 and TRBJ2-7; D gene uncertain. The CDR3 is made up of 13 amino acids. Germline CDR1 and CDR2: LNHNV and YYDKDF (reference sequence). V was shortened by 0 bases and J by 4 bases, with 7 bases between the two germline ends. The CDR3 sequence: CATSRDTRYEQYF. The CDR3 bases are TGTGCCACCAGCAGAGACACCAGGTACGAGCAGTACTTC.

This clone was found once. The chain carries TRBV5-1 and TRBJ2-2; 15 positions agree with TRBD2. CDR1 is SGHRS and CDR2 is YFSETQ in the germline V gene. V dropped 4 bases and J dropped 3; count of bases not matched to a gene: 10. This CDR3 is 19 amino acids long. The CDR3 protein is CASSLGLAGGPPYTGELFF. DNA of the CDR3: TGCGCCAGCAGCCTCGGACTAGCGGGAGGGCCACCGTACACCGGGGAGCTGTTTTTT.